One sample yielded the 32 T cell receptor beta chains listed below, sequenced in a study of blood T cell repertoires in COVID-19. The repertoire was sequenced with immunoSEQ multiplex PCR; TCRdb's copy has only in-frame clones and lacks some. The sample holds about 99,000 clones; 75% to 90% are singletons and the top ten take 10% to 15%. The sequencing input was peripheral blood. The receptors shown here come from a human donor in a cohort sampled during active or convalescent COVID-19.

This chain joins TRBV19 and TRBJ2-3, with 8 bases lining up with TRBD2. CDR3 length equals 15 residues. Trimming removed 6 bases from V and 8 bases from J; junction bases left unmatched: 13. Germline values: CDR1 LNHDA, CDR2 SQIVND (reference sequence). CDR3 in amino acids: CASSPTSGGLVTQYF. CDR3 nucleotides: TGTGCCAGTAGCCCCACTAGCGGTGGTTTGGTTACGCAGTATTTT.

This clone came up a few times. In DNA form, the CDR3 reads TGTGCCATCTTACTATACGAGCAGTACTTC. Its translation: CAILLYEQYF. The V call is TRBV24-1, the J call TRBJ2-7, with unresolved D. The CDR3 length is 10 residues. Trimming removed 11 bases at V and 4 bases at J, with 8 bases between. The germline V gene has CDR1 KGHDR and CDR2 SFDVKD.

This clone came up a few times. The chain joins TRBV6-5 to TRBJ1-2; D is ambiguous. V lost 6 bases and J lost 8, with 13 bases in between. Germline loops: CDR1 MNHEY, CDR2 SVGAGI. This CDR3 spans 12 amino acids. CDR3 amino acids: CASRPPSGGYTF. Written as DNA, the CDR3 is TGTGCCAGCAGACCCCCGTCTGGCGGCTACACCTTC.

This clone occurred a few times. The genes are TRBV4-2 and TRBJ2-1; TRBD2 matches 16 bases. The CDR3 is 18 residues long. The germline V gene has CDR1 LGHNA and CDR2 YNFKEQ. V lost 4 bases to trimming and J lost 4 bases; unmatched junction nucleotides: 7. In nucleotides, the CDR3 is TGTGCCAGCAGCCGACCCGGGACTAGCGGGGGGGAATACAATGAGCAGTTCTTC. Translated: CASSRPGTSGGEYNEQFF.

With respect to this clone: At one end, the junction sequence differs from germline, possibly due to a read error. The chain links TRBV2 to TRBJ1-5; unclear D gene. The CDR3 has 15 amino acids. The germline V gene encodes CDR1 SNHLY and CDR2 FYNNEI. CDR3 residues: CAGSRSSNANQPQHF. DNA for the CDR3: TGTGCCGGCAGCCGGTCTTCCAATGCCAATCAGCCCCAGCATTTT.

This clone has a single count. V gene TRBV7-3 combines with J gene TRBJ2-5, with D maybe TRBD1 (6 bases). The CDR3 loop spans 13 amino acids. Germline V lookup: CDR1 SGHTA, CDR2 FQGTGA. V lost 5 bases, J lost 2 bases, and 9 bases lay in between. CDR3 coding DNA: TGTGCCAGCAGCCGCGGACAGCAAGAGACCCAGTACTTC. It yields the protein CASSRGQQETQYF.

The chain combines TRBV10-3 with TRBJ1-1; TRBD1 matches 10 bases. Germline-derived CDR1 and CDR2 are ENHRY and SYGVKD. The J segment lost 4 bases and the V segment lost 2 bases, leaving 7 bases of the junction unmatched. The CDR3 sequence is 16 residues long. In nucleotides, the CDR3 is TGTGCCATCAGTGAGGGGACAGGGGTCACGGGCACTGAAGCTTTCTTT. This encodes CAISEGTGVTGTEAFF.

CDR3 loop: CASSVGKIGSGNTIYF. The CDR3 DNA is TGCGCCAGCAGTGTCGGGAAAATCGGCTCTGGAAACACCATATATTTT. The rearrangement joins TRBV10-1 to TRBJ1-3; no clear D. The CDR3 sequence is 16 residues long. Deletions cut 4 bases from V and 0 bases from J, with 13 bases between. CDR1 and CDR2 (germline): WNHNN, SYGVQD (reference sequence).

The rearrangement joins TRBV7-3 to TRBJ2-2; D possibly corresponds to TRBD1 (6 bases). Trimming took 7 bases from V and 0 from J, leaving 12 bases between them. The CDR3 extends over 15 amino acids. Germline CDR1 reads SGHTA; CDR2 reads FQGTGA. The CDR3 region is CASKSGVANTGELFF. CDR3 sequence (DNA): TGTGCCAGCAAATCAGGGGTTGCGAACACCGGGGAGCTGTTTTTT.

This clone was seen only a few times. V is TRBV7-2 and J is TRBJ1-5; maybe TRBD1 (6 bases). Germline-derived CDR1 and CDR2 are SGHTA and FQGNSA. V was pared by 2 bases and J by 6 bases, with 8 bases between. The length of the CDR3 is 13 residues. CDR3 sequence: CASSLQGSQPQHF. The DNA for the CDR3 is TGTGCCAGCAGCTTACAGGGGTCTCAGCCCCAGCATTTT.

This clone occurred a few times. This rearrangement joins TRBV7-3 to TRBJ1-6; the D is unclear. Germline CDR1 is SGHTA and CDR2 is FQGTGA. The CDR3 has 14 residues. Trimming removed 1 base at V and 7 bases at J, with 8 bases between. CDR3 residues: CASSLRASNSPLHF. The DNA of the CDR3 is TGTGCCAGCAGCTTAAGGGCCTCAAATTCACCCCTCCACTTT.

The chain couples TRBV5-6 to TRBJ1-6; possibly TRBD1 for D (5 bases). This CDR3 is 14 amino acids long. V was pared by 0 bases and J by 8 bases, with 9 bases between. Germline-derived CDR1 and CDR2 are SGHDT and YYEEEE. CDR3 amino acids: CASSLGRADSPLHF. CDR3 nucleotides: TGTGCCAGCAGCTTGGGCAGGGCGGATTCACCCCTCCACTTT.

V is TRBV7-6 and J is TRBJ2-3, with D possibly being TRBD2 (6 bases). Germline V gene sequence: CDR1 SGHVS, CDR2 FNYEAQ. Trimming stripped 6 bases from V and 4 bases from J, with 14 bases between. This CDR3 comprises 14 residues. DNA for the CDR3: TGTGCCAGCAGTTCCCGGGCGGGATCAGATACGCAGTATTTT. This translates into CASSSRAGSDTQYF. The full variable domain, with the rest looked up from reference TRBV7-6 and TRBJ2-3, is GAGVSQSPRYKVTKRGQDVALRCDPISGHVSLYWYRQALGQGPEFLTYFNYEAQQDKSGLPNDRFSAERPEGSISTLTIQRTEQRDSAMYRCASSSRAGSDTQYFGPGTRLTVL.

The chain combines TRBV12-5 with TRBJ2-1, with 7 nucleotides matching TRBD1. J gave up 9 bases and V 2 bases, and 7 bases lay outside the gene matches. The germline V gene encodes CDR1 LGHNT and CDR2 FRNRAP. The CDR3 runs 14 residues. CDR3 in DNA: TGTGCTAGTGGTTTGAGACAGGGTTATGGTGAGCAGTTCTTC. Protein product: CASGLRQGYGEQFF.

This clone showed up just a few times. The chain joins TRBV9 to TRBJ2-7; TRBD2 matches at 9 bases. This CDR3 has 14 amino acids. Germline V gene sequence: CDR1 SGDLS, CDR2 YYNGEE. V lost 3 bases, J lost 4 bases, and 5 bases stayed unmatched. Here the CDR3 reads CASSGGGAGYEQYF. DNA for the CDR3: TGTGCCAGCAGCGGCGGGGGGGCCGGGTACGAGCAGTACTTC.

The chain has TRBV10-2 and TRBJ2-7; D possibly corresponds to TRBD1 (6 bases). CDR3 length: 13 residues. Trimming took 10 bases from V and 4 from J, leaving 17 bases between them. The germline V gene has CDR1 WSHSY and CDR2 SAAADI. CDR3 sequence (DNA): TGCGCCACCAGGGAACAGGGACGGTACGAGCAGTACTTC. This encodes CATREQGRYEQYF.

CDR3 nucleotides: TGTGCCAGCAGTGACCCATACAGGGGGCGGGGGAGCAATCAGCCCCAGCATTTT. Translated, it gives CASSDPYRGRGSNQPQHF. This rearrangement joins TRBV2 to TRBJ1-5; 9 bases map to TRBD1. The junction had 10 bases not matched to a gene; V was cut back by 3 bases and J by 1 base. CDR3 length: 18 amino acids. Germline CDR1 SNHLY, CDR2 FYNNEI.

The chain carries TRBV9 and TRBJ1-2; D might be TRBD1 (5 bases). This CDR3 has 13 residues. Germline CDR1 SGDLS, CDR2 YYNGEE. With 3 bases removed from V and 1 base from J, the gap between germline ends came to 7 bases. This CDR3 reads CASSADSNYGYTF. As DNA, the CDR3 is TGTGCCAGCAGCGCCGACAGTAACTATGGCTACACCTTC. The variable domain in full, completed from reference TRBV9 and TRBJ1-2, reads DSGVTQTPKHLITATGQRVTLRCSPRSGDLSVYWYQQSLDQGLQFLIQYYNGEERAKGNILERFSAQQFPDLHSELNLSSLELGDSALYFCASSADSNYGYTFGSGTRLTVV.

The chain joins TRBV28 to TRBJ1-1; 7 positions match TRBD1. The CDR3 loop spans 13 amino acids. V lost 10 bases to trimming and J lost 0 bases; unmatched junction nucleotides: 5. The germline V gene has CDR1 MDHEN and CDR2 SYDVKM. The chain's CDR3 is CATRDSMNTEAFF. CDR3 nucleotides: TGTGCCACCAGGGACAGCATGAACACTGAAGCTTTCTTT.

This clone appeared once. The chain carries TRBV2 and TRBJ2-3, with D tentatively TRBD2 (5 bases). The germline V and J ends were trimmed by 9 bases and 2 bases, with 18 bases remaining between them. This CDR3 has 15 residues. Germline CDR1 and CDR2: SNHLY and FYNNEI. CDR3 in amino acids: CARKEGSSYTDTQYF. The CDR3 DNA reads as TGTGCCAGAAAAGAGGGCAGTTCATACACAGATACGCAGTATTTT.

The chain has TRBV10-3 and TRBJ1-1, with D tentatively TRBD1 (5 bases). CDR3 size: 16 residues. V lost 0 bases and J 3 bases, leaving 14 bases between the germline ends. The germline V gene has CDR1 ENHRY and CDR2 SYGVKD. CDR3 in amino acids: CAISESGSVTDTEAFF. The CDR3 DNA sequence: TGTGCCATCAGTGAGTCGGGCTCGGTGACAGACACTGAAGCTTTCTTT.

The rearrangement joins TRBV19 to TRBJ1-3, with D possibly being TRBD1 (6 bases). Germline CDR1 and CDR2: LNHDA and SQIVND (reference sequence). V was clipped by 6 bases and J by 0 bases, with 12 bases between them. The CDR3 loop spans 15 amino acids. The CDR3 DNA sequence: TGTGCCAGTAGAACAGGGACCCTCTCTGGAAACACCATATATTTT. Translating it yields CASRTGTLSGNTIYF.

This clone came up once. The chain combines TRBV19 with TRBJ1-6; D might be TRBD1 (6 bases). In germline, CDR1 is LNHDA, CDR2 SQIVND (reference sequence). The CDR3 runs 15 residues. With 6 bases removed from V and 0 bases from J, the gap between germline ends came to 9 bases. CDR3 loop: CASRMDSSYNSPLHF. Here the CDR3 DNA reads TGTGCCAGTAGGATGGACAGCTCCTATAATTCACCCCTCCACTTT.

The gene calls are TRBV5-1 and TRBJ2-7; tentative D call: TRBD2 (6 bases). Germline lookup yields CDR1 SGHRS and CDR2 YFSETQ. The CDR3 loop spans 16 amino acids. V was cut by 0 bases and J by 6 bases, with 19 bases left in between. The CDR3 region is CASSLVGGAAWGEQYF. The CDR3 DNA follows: TGCGCCAGCAGCTTGGTGGGCGGGGCGGCGTGGGGCGAGCAGTACTTC.

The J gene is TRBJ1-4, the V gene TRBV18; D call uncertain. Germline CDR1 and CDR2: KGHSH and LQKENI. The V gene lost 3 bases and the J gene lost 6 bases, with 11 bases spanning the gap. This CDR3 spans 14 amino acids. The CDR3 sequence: CASSPRGPHEKLFF. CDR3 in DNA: TGTGCCAGCTCACCGCGGGGTCCGCATGAAAAACTGTTTTTT.

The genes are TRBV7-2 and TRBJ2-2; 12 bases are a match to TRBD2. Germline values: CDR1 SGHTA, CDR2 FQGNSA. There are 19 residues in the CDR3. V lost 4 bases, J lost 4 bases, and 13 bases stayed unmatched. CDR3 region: CASSSQGLAGGRVTGELFF. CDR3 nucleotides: TGTGCCAGCAGCTCTCAGGGGCTAGCGGGGGGGCGTGTCACCGGGGAGCTGTTTTTT.

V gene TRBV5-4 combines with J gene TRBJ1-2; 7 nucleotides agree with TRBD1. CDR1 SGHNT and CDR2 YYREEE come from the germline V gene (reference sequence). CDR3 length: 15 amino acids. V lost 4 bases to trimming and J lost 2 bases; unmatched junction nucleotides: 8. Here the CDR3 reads CASSPRQGTNYGYTF. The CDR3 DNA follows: TGTGCCAGCAGCCCCCGACAGGGCACCAACTATGGCTACACCTTC.

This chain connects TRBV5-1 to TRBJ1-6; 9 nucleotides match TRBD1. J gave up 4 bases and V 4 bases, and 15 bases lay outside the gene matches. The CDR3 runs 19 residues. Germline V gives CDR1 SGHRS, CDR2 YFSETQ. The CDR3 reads CASSAGQGTIRGYNSPLHF. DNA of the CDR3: TGCGCCAGCAGCGCGGGACAGGGCACGATCAGGGGATATAATTCACCCCTCCACTTT.

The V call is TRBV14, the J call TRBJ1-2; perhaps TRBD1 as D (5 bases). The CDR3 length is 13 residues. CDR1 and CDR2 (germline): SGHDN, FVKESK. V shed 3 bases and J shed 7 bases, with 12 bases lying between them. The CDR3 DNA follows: TGTGCCAGCAGCCAGGCGGGGCGCGGTGGCTACACCTTC. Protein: CASSQAGRGGYTF.

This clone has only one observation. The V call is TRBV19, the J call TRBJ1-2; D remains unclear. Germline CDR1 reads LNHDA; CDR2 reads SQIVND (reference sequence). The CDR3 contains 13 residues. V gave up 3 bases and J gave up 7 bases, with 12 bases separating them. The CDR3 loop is CASSISPEGGYTF. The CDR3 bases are TGTGCCAGTAGTATTTCACCAGAGGGTGGCTACACCTTC.

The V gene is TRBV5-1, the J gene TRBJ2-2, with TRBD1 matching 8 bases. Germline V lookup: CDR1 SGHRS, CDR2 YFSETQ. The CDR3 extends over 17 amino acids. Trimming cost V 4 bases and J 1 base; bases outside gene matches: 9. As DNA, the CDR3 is TGCGCCAGCAGCCCGCGAGGACAGGGACAGAACACCGGGGAGCTGTTTTTT. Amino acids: CASSPRGQGQNTGELFF.

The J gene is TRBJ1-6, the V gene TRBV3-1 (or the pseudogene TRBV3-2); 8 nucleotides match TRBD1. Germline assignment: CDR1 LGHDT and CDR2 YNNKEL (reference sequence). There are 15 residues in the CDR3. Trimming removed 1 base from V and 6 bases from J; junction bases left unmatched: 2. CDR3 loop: CASSQARGPNSPLHF. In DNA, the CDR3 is TGTGCCAGCAGCCAAGCCAGGGGGCCTAATTCACCCCTCCACTTT.